The clone carrying this T cell receptor (beta chain) was seen a handful of times. The antigen remains unidentified. This entry comes from a study of T cells after yellow fever vaccination. As for the study in general: For low cell numbers, libraries were made with SMART-Seq v4 Ultra Low Input. Whole-study findings and limits: Repertoires sorted by FACS could include abundant clonotypes that are contaminants from the bulk population. A limited proportion of clonotypes was detected within both the CD4 and CD8 compartments. The secondary response was weaker, and its peak arrived faster, on day 5 versus 15.

TCRdb analysed the 5' RACE reads with MiXCR anew, one entry per CDR3 protein. The data contain approximately 450,000 distinct CDR3 sequences, around 20% of them seen just once; the ten biggest clones take up around 17%. With 3 bases removed from V and 6 bases from J, the gap between germline ends came to 15 bases. CDR3 length: 15 amino acids. Sequencing was performed on PBMCs, taken before the yellow fever booster vaccination. This sequence joins TRBV12-3 or TRBV12-4 and TRBJ1-5, with D hard to call. The clonotype originates from a man aged 18 to 30 who received the YFV17D yellow fever vaccine. DNA of the CDR3: TGTGCCAGCAGTTTGCGCCGGGGTAGGAGTCAGCCCCAGCATTTT. It specifies CASSLRRGRSQPQHF.